This entry describes one T cell receptor (beta chain). Antigen specificity is unknown. This sample is drawn from a study of Tregs in tolerant kidney transplant recipients. Study outcomes and limitations: Antigen-driven expansion was suggested because donor-specific Tregs expanded more than all Tregs in tolerant patients.

Clones were read by immunoSEQ multiplex PCR, and TCRdb kept only the in-frame ones, dropping some. The sample yields about 64,000 clones, about 89% seen once. Recipients received nonmyeloablative bone marrow transplants from related graft donors, with transient mixed chimerism. Thawed PBMCs were FACS-sorted into unstimulated CD4+CD25+CD127- regulatory T cells, CD4+CD25- non-regulatory cells, CD4 and CD8 cells. CDR3 length equals 15 residues. Per the germline V gene, CDR1 is SGHNT and CDR2 is YYREEE (reference sequence). V dropped 4 bases and J dropped 4; count of bases not matched to a gene: 6. This specimen consisted of CD4+ T cells from blood (PBMCs), obtained 6 months after the transplant. The clonotype originates from a human patient who received a combined kidney and bone marrow transplant. Among the T cells, some may be from the graft donor. V gene TRBV5-4 combines with J gene TRBJ2-2, with 8 bases lining up with TRBD2. CDR3 in DNA: TGTGCCAGCAGCCAAGGGACTAGTCGCACCGGGGAGCTGTTTTTT. Protein product: CASSQGTSRTGELFF.